This paragraph reports one T cell receptor beta chain. What it recognizes is unknown. This sample was taken from a study of post-analysis software for immune sequencing data. Study as a whole: Disease trajectories encompassed relapsing-remitting, secondary progressive and progressive-relapsing multiple sclerosis. Study findings and constraints: Multiple sclerosis patients had significantly lower normalized Chao1 diversity than controls.

Prepared libraries of TCR beta cDNA carried unique molecular identifiers. A single record per CDR3 protein comes from TCRdb applying MiXCR to the PCR reads. Of about 500,000 distinct CDR3 sequences in the sample, under 55% were seen once. The TCR comes from a girl under 18 with multiple sclerosis. The sequenced material came from blood.

The CDR3, as DNA: TGTGCCAGCAGTTTAGTACAGGGGAGCCAGCCCCAGCATTTT. This sequence encodes CASSLVQGSQPQHF. V usage is TRBV12-3 or TRBV12-4 and J usage is TRBJ1-5; TRBD1 agrees at 7 bases. The CDR3 is made up of 14 amino acids. V gave up 1 base and J gave up 7 bases; unmatched junction bases: 4.